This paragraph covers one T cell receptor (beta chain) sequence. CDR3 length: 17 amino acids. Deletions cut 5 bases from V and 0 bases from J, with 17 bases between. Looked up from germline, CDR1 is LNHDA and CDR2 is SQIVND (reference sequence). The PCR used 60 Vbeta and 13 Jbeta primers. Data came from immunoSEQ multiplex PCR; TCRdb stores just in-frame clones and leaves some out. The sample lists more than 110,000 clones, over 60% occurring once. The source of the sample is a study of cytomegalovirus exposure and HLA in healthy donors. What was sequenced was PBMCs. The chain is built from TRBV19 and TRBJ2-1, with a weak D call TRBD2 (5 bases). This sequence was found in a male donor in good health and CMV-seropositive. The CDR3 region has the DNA TGTGCCAGTAGTGGTATCGACCGGGATAGCTCCTACAATGAGCAGTTCTTC. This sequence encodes CASSGIDRDSSYNEQFF. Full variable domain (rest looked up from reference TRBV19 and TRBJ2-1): DGGITQSPKYLFRKEGQNVTLSCEQNLNHDAMYWYRQDPGQGLRLIYYSQIVNDFQKGDIAEGYSVSREKKESFPLTVTSAQKNPTAFYLCASSGIDRDSSYNEQFFGPGTRLTVL.